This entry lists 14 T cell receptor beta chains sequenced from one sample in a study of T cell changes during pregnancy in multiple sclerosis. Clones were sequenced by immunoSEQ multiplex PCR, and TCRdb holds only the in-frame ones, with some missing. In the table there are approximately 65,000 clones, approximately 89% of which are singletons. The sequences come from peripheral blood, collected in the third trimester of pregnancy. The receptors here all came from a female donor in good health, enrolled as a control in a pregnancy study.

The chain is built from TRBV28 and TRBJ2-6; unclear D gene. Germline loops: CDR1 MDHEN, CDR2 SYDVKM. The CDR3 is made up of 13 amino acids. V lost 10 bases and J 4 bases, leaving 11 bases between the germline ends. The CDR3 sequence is CATLPGGANVLTF. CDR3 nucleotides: TGTGCCACCCTGCCCGGGGGGGCCAACGTCCTGACTTTC.

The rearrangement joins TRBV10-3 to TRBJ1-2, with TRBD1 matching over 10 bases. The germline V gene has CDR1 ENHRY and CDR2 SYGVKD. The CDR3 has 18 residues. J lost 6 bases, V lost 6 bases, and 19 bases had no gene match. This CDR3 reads CAIRKPPGQGKGANGYTF. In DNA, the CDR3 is TGTGCCATCAGGAAGCCTCCGGGACAGGGGAAGGGGGCTAATGGCTACACCTTC.

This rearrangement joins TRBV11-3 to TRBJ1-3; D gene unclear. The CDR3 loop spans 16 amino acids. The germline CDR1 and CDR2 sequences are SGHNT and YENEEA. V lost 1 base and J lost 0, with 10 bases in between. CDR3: CASSLVPGFSGNTIYF. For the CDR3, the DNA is TGTGCCAGCAGCTTAGTCCCGGGTTTCTCTGGAAACACCATATATTTT. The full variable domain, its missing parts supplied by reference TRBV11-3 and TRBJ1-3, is EAGVVQSPRYKIIEKKQPVAFWCNPISGHNTLYWYLQNLGQGPELLIRYENEEAVDDSQLPKDRFSAERLKGVDSTLKIQPAELGDSAVYLCASSLVPGFSGNTIYFGEGSWLTVV.

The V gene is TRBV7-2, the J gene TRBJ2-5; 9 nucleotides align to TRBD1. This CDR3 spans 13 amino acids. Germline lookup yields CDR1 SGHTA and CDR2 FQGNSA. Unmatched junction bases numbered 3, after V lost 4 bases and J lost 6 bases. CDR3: CASSSDRGKTQYF. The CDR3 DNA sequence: TGTGCCAGCAGCTCTGACAGGGGGAAGACCCAGTACTTC.

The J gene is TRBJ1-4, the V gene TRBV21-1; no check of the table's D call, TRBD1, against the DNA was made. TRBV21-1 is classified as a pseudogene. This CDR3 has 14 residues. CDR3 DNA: TGTGCCAGCAGGACGACAGGACCTAATGAAAAACTGTTTTTT. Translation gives CASRTTGPNEKLFF.

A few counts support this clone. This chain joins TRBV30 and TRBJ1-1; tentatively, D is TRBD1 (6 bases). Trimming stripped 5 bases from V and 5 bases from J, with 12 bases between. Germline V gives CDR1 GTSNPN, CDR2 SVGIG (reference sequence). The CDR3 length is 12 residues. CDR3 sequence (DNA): TGTGCCTGGGAACATGACAGGACTGAAGCTTTCTTT. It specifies CAWEHDRTEAFF.

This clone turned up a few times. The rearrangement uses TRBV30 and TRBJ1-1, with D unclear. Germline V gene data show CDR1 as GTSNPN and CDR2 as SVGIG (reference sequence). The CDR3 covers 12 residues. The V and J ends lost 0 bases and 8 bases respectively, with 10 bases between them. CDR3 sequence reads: CAWSVGQAEAFF. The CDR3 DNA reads TGTGCCTGGAGTGTTGGTCAGGCCGAAGCTTTCTTT. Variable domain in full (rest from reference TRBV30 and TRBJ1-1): SQTIHQWPATLVQPVGSPLSLECTVEGTSNPNLYWYRQAAGRGLQLLFYSVGIGQISSEVPQNLSASRPQDRQFILSSKKLLLSDSGFYLCAWSVGQAEAFFGQGTRLTVV.

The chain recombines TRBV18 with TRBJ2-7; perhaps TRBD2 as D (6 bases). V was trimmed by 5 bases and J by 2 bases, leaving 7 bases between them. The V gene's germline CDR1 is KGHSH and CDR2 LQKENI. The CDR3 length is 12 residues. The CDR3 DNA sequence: TGTGCCAGCTCATCGGGGGCCTACGAGCAGTACTTC. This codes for CASSSGAYEQYF.

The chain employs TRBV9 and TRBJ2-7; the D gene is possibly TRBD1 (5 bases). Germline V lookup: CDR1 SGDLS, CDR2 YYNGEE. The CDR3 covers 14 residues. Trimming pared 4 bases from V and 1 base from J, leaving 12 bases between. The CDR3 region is CASSLSGKSYEQYF. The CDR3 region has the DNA TGTGCCAGCAGCTTATCAGGGAAGTCCTACGAGCAGTACTTC. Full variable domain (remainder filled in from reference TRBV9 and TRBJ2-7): DSGVTQTPKHLITATGQRVTLRCSPRSGDLSVYWYQQSLDQGLQFLIQYYNGEERAKGNILERFSAQQFPDLHSELNLSSLELGDSALYFCASSLSGKSYEQYFGPGTRLTVT.

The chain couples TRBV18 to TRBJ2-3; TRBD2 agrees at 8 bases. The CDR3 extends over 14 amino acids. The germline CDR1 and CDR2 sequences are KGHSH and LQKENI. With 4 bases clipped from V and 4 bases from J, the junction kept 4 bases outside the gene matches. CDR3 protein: CASSRLATADTQYF. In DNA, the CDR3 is TGTGCCAGCTCACGACTAGCGACGGCAGATACGCAGTATTTT.

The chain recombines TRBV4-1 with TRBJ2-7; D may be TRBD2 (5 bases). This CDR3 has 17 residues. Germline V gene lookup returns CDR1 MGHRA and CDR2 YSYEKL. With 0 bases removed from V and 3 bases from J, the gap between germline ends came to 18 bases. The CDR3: CASSQDLMRLYLYEQYF. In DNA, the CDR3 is TGCGCCAGCAGCCAAGATTTAATGAGACTATATCTCTACGAGCAGTACTTC.

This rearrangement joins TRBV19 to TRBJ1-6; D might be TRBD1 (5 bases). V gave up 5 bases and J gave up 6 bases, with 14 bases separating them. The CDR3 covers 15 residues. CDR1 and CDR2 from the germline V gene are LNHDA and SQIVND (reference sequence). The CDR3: CASSPFRQINSPLHF. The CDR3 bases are TGTGCCAGTAGTCCCTTCAGACAGATTAATTCACCCCTCCACTTT. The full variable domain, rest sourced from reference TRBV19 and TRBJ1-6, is DGGITQSPKYLFRKEGQNVTLSCEQNLNHDAMYWYRQDPGQGLRLIYYSQIVNDFQKGDIAEGYSVSREKKESFPLTVTSAQKNPTAFYLCASSPFRQINSPLHFGNGTRLTVT.

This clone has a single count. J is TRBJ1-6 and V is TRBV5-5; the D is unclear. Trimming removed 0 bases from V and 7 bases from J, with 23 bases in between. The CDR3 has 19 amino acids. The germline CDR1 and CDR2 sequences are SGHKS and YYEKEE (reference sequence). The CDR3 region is CASSLALGSLTRPNSPLHF. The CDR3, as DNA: TGTGCCAGCAGCTTGGCCCTCGGGTCGCTCACGAGGCCAAATTCACCCCTCCACTTT.

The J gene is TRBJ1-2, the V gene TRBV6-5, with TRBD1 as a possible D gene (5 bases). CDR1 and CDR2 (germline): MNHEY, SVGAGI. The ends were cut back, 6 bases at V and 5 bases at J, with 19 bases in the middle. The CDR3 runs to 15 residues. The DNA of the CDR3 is TGTGCCAGCAGGGCACCGGGGGTCGAGTCGTATGGCTACACCTTC. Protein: CASRAPGVESYGYTF.